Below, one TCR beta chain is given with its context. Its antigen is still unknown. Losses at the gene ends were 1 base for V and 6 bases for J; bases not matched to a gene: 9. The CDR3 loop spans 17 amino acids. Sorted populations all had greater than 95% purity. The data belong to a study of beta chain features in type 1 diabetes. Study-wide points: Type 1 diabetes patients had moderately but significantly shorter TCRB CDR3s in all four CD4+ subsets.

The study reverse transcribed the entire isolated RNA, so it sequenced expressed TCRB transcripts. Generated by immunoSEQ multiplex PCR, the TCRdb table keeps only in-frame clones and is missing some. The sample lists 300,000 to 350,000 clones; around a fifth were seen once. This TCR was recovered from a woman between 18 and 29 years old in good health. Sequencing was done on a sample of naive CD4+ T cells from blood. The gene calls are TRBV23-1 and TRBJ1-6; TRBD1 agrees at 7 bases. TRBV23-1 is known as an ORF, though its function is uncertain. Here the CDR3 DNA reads TGCGCCAGCAGTCAATACCGACAGGGACTGCCTAATTCACCCCTCCACTTT. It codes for CASSQYRQGLPNSPLHF.